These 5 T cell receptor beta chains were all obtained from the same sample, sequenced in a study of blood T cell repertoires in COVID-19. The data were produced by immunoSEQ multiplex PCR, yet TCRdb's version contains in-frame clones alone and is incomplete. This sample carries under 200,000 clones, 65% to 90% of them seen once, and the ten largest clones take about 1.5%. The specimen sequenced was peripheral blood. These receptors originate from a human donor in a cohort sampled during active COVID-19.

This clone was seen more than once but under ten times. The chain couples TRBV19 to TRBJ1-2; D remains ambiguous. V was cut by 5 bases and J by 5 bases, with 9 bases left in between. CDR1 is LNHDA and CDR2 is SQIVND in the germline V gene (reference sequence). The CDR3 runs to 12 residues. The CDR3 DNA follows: TGTGCCAGTAGTCTCCTTCAGTATGGCTACACCTTC. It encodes CASSLLQYGYTF.

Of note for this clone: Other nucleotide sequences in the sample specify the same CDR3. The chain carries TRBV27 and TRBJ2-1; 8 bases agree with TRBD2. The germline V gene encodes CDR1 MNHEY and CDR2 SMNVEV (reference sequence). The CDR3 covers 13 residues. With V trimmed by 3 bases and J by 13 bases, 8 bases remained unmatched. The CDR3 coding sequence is TGTGCCAGCAGTTTGACCTGGACTAGCTCTCAGTTCTTC. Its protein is CASSLTWTSSQFF.

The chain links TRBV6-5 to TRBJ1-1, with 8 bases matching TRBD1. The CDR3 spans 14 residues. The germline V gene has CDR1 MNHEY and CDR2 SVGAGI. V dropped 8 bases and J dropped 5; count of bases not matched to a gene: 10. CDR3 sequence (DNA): TGTGCCAGCGAGAGGACAGGGTCGGGTACTGAAGCTTTCTTT. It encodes CASERTGSGTEAFF.

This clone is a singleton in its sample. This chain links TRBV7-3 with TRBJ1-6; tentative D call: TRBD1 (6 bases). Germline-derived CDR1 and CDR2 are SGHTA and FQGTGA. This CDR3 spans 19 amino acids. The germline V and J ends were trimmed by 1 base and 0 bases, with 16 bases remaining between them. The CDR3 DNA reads TGTGCCAGCAGCTTAATAGGGGCCAGGGGCTCCTCCTATAATTCACCCCTCCACTTT. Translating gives CASSLIGARGSSYNSPLHF.

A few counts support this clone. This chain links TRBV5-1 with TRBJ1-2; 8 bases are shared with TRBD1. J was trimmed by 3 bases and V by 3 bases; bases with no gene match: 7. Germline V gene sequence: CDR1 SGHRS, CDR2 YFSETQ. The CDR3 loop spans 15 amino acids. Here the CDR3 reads CASSSGSGGDYGYTF. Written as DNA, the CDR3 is TGCGCCAGCAGCTCAGGGTCAGGGGGCGACTATGGCTACACCTTC.